One and the same sample provided the 25 T cell receptor beta chains below, sequenced in a study of control samples from healthy donors and cancer patients (TCRdb year 2020). Libraries came from the immunoSEQ multiplex PCR assay. Imported from immuneACCESS, the table was reduced by TCRdb to in-frame sequences with V and J called. These copies leave out some clones; in studies compared against another copy, an unresolved V gene accounts for under half, and the cause of the remainder is not known. The sample records around 130,000 clones, roughly 90% of which are singletons. The top ten clones comprise around 7.6% of the sample. What was sequenced was PBMCs. These receptors were taken from a man between 50 and 59 years old with head and neck cancer.

The chain is built from TRBV5-1 and TRBJ1-5; D not resolved. This CDR3 has 15 amino acids. V lost 0 bases and J lost 0, with 7 bases in between. The germline CDR1 and CDR2 sequences are SGHRS and YFSETQ. The CDR3 spells CASSLGESSNQPQHF. The CDR3 nucleotides read TGCGCCAGCAGCTTGGGGGAGAGTAGCAATCAGCCCCAGCATTTT.

The CDR3 here is CASSLVAGGSYEQYF. Written as DNA, the CDR3 is TGCGCCAGCAGCTTGGTGGCAGGGGGGTCCTACGAGCAGTACTTC. This chain connects TRBV5-1 to TRBJ2-7, with D perhaps TRBD1 (7 bases). V was shortened by 0 bases and J by 1 base, with 11 bases between the two germline ends. Germline lookup yields CDR1 SGHRS and CDR2 YFSETQ. This CDR3 region has 15 residues.

This clone has a single count. V usage is TRBV6-6 and J usage is TRBJ2-1; D gene ambiguous. In germline, CDR1 is MNHNY, CDR2 SVGAGI (reference sequence). The CDR3 covers 11 residues. Deletions cut 5 bases from V and 3 bases from J, with 2 bases between. This CDR3 reads CASSNYNEQFF. The CDR3 bases are TGTGCCAGCAGTAACTACAATGAGCAGTTCTTC.

The V call is TRBV27, the J call TRBJ1-2; tentative D call: TRBD1 (6 bases). Trimming pared 6 bases from V and 6 bases from J, leaving 14 bases between. Germline V gene sequence: CDR1 MNHEY, CDR2 SMNVEV (reference sequence). This CDR3 comprises 13 residues. This chain's CDR3 is CASSKQGSHGYTF. In DNA, the CDR3 is TGTGCCAGCAGCAAACAGGGATCCCATGGCTACACCTTC.

The chain uses TRBV28 and TRBJ2-7, with 10 bases identical to TRBD2. The CDR3 consists of 15 residues. Germline V gives CDR1 MDHEN, CDR2 SYDVKM. V lost 8 bases and J lost 2; bases outside the gene matches: 9. CDR3 nucleotide sequence: TGTGCCAGCCTGCCTAGCGGGAGTGGGGCCTACGAGCAGTACTTC. Its protein product is CASLPSGSGAYEQYF.

The rearrangement uses TRBV15 and TRBJ2-1, with 8 nucleotides matching TRBD2. The germline gives CDR1 LNHNV, CDR2 YYDKDF (reference sequence). Unmatched junction bases numbered 11, after V lost 0 bases and J lost 4 bases. This CDR3 region has 18 residues. The CDR3 coding sequence is TGTGCCACCAGCAGAGATCGGGGGGCGGGAGGACCTTACAATGAGCAGTTCTTC. Amino acid sequence: CATSRDRGAGGPYNEQFF.

V and J are TRBV19 and TRBJ1-6; D is unresolved. Per germline, CDR1 LNHDA and CDR2 SQIVND (reference sequence). Trimming removed 6 bases at V and 9 bases at J, with 30 bases between. This CDR3 spans 19 amino acids. CDR3 amino acids: CASRKEGVSPARSGSPLHF. Written as DNA, the CDR3 is TGTGCCAGTAGGAAGGAGGGAGTGTCCCCTGCCCGATCGGGTTCACCCCTCCACTTT.

This clone was seen just once. The J gene is TRBJ2-1, the V gene TRBV11-2; 9 bases fit TRBD1. V shed 6 bases, J shed 3 bases, and the junction held 15 bases outside the gene matches. There are 18 residues in the CDR3. Germline V gene data show CDR1 as SGHAT and CDR2 as FQNNGV. CDR3 sequence reads: CASRTPVLDRGRYNEQFF. The CDR3, as DNA: TGTGCCAGCAGAACCCCCGTTCTGGACAGGGGCCGCTACAATGAGCAGTTCTTC.

This clone was recorded only once. V and J are TRBV5-1 and TRBJ1-2; D is unclear. The V end was cut by 0 bases, the J end by 1 base, with 10 bases between. This CDR3 has 15 amino acids. CDR1 and CDR2 (germline): SGHRS, YFSETQ. CDR3 protein: CASSLDGSYNYGYTF. CDR3 bases: TGCGCCAGCAGCTTGGACGGCAGCTATAACTATGGCTACACCTTC. The full variable domain, with the rest looked up from reference TRBV5-1 and TRBJ1-2, is KAGVTQTPRYLIKTRGQQVTLSCSPISGHRSVSWYQQTPGQGLQFLFEYFSETQRNKGNFPGRFSGRQFSNSRSEMNVSTLELGDSALYLCASSLDGSYNYGYTFGSGTRLTVV.

V is TRBV28 and J is TRBJ1-4; the D gene is possibly TRBD1 (6 bases). Trimming took 0 bases from V and 4 from J, leaving 12 bases between them. The CDR3 totals 16 residues. The germline V gene has CDR1 MDHEN and CDR2 SYDVKM. CDR3 coding DNA: TGTGCCAGCAGTTTATGGGGAGGGGGTAATAATGAAAAACTGTTTTTT. Protein product: CASSLWGGGNNEKLFF.

This clone showed up just once. V and J are TRBV7-9 and TRBJ2-5, with a weak D call TRBD1 (5 bases). Germline assignment: CDR1 SEHNR and CDR2 FQNEAQ (reference sequence). The CDR3 is made up of 14 amino acids. Trimming shortened V by 4 bases and J by 2 bases, and 11 bases separated the two germline ends. The CDR3 DNA is TGTGCCAGCAGCTCCTTTTCAGGGCAAGAGACCCAGTACTTC. This translates into CASSSFSGQETQYF.

Only a few counts were recorded for this clone. CDR3 sequence: CASSYTGGKGGYTF. In nucleotides, the CDR3 is TGTGCCAGCAGCTACACAGGGGGTAAAGGGGGCTACACCTTC. The chain recombines TRBV5-6 with TRBJ1-2; 8 bases are a match to TRBD1. The CDR3 totals 14 residues. With 3 bases clipped from V and 8 bases from J, the junction kept 9 bases outside the gene matches. The germline V gene has CDR1 SGHDT and CDR2 YYEEEE. The full variable domain, its missing parts supplied by reference TRBV5-6 and TRBJ1-2, is DAGVTQSPTHLIKTRGQQVTLRCSPKSGHDTVSWYQQALGQGPQFIFQYYEEEERQRGNFPDRFSGHQFPNYSSELNVNALLLGDSALYLCASSYTGGKGGYTFGSGTRLTVV.

V is TRBV6-5 and J is TRBJ1-1; D is unresolved. Trimming stripped 5 bases from V and 5 bases from J, with 18 bases between. Looked up from germline, CDR1 is MNHEY and CDR2 is SVGAGI. The CDR3 is 15 residues long. CDR3 in amino acids: CASSLLRGLGTEAFF. CDR3 coding DNA: TGTGCCAGCAGTCTTCTGAGAGGGCTGGGAACTGAAGCTTTCTTT.

A single count supports this clone. This chain links TRBV3-1 (or the pseudogene TRBV3-2) with TRBJ1-6; a possible D gene is TRBD1 (6 bases). V was shortened by 6 bases and J by 3 bases, with 12 bases between the two germline ends. The CDR3 covers 15 residues. The germline V gene encodes CDR1 LGHDT and CDR2 YNNKEL (reference sequence). CDR3 nucleotide sequence: TGTGCCAGCAGTCTTGGACAGCTCTATAATTCACCCCTCCACTTT. Its protein product is CASSLGQLYNSPLHF.

The chain combines TRBV27 with TRBJ2-5; 15 nucleotides agree with TRBD2. CDR1 MNHEY and CDR2 SMNVEV come from the germline V gene (reference sequence). V lost 6 bases to trimming and J lost 5 bases; unmatched junction nucleotides: 7. There are 16 residues in the CDR3. DNA of the CDR3: TGTGCCAGCAGCCGCGGGACTAGCGGGAGGAGCGAGACCCAGTACTTC. Amino acid sequence: CASSRGTSGRSETQYF.

This chain joins TRBV7-9 and TRBJ2-7, with 8 bases aligning to TRBD1. V lost 5 bases and J lost 5; bases outside the gene matches: 17. The germline gives CDR1 SEHNR, CDR2 FQNEAQ (reference sequence). CDR3 size: 17 residues. As DNA, the CDR3 is TGTGCCAGCAGCCTCTTCGTCGGACAGGGCCTACCGAACGAGCAGTACTTC. It encodes CASSLFVGQGLPNEQYF.

This chain uses TRBV5-1 with TRBJ2-7; D might be TRBD2 (6 bases). The germline V and J ends were trimmed by 5 bases and 7 bases, with 16 bases remaining between them. Germline loops: CDR1 SGHRS, CDR2 YFSETQ. The CDR3 runs to 13 residues. CDR3 coding DNA: TGCGCCAGCAGGCAGCTGGAGGGCGGAGAGCAGTACTTC. It encodes CASRQLEGGEQYF.

The genes are TRBV6-6 and TRBJ2-1; D gene ambiguous. Germline V gene data show CDR1 as MNHNY and CDR2 as SVGAGI (reference sequence). Trimming took off 0 bases at V and 8 bases at J, with 2 bases between the two ends. The CDR3 runs 11 residues. The CDR3 region is CASSYSYEQFF. CDR3 bases: TGTGCCAGCAGTTACTCGTATGAGCAGTTCTTC.

This clone came up once. The J gene is TRBJ1-2, the V gene TRBV13; D is unresolved. The CDR3 has 13 amino acids. CDR1 is PRHDT, CDR2 FYEKMQ, per germline (reference sequence). The ends were cut back, 5 bases at V and 8 bases at J, with 15 bases in the middle. Written as DNA, the CDR3 is TGTGCCAGCAGCACCTCAGGAAAAGACGGCTACACCTTC. Protein sequence: CASSTSGKDGYTF. Full variable domain (missing parts from reference TRBV13 and TRBJ1-2): AAGVIQSPRHLIKEKRETATLKCYPIPRHDTVYWYQQGPGQDPQFLISFYEKMQSDKGSIPDRFSAQQFSDYHSELNMSSLELGDSALYFCASSTSGKDGYTFGSGTRLTVV.

The chain joins TRBV5-1 to TRBJ1-6, with 9 bases fitting TRBD1. Looked up from germline, CDR1 is SGHRS and CDR2 is YFSETQ. The CDR3 sequence is 16 residues long. V shed 3 bases and J 7 bases; nucleotides not matched to a gene: 8. The CDR3 sequence is CASSSTGGLGNSPLHF. The CDR3 DNA follows: TGCGCCAGCAGCTCAACAGGGGGCTTAGGGAATTCACCCCTCCACTTT.

This chain joins TRBV29-1 and TRBJ2-5, with D tentatively TRBD2 (5 bases). Trimming shortened V by 0 bases and J by 2 bases, and 13 bases separated the two germline ends. This CDR3 is built from 15 residues. Germline lookup yields CDR1 SQVTM and CDR2 ANQGSEA. The CDR3 DNA sequence: TGCAGCGTTGAAGATCCCCAGGAGGAACAAGAGACCCAGTACTTC. Protein product: CSVEDPQEEQETQYF.

Only one count was recorded for this clone. This sequence joins TRBV3-1 (or the pseudogene TRBV3-2) and TRBJ2-7; D call uncertain. Germline loops: CDR1 LGHDT, CDR2 YNNKEL (reference sequence). Trimming left V 1 base short and J 0 bases short, with 10 bases between. This CDR3 spans 15 amino acids. CDR3 region: CASSQGFQSSYEQYF. In DNA form, the CDR3 reads TGTGCCAGCAGCCAAGGCTTTCAGAGCTCCTACGAGCAGTACTTC.

This clone has just one count. The chain couples TRBV28 to TRBJ2-7; 9 bases fit TRBD2. The CDR3 contains 18 residues. Losses at the gene ends were 5 bases for V and 2 bases for J; bases not matched to a gene: 16. The V gene's germline CDR1 is MDHEN and CDR2 SYDVKM. The CDR3 is CASSGGLAGSIDTYEQYF. The CDR3 coding sequence is TGTGCCAGCAGTGGGGGGCTAGCGGGATCCATTGACACCTACGAGCAGTACTTC. Filled out from reference TRBV28 and TRBJ2-7, the complete variable domain reads DVKVTQSSRYLVKRTGEKVFLECVQDMDHENMFWYRQDPGLGLRLIYFSYDVKMKEKGDIPEGYSVSREKKERFSLILESASTNQTSMYLCASSGGLAGSIDTYEQYFGPGTRLTVT.

The chain is built from TRBV29-1 and TRBJ1-1; D unclear. The CDR3 has 13 amino acids. The germline gives CDR1 SQVTM, CDR2 ANQGSEA. V was cut by 7 bases and J by 4 bases, with 16 bases left in between. Here the CDR3 reads CSASQAEGTEAFF. Written as DNA, the CDR3 is TGCAGCGCTTCCCAGGCTGAGGGCACTGAAGCTTTCTTT.

Within the sample, this clone is medium-sized (0.01 to 0.1%). This CDR3 is CASGVNQPQHF. In DNA form, the CDR3 reads TGTGCCAGTGGGGTGAATCAGCCCCAGCATTTT. The chain carries TRBV2 and TRBJ1-5; D is undetermined. Trimming cost V 9 bases and J 4 bases, with 7 bases left between them. Germline loops: CDR1 SNHLY, CDR2 FYNNEI. The CDR3 length is 11 residues.